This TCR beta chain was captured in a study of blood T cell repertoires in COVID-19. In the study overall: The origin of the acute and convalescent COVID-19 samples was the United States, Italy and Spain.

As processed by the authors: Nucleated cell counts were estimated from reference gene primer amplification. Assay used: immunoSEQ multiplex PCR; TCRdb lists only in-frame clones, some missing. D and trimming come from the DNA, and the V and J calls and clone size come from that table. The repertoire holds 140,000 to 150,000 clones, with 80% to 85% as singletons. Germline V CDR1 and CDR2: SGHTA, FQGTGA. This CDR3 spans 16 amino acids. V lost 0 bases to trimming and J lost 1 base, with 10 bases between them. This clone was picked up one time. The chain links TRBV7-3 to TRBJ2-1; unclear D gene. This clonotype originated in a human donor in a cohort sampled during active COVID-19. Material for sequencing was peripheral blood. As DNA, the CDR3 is TGTGCCAGCAGCTTAACGGAGCTCGGTTCCTACAATGAGCAGTTCTTC. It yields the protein CASSLTELGSYNEQFF. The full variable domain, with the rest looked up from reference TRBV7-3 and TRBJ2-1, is GAGVSQTPSNKVTEKGKYVELRCDPISGHTALYWYRQSLGQGPEFLIYFQGTGAADDSGLPNDRFFAVRPEGSVSTLKIQRTERGDSAVYLCASSLTELGSYNEQFFGPGTRLTVL.